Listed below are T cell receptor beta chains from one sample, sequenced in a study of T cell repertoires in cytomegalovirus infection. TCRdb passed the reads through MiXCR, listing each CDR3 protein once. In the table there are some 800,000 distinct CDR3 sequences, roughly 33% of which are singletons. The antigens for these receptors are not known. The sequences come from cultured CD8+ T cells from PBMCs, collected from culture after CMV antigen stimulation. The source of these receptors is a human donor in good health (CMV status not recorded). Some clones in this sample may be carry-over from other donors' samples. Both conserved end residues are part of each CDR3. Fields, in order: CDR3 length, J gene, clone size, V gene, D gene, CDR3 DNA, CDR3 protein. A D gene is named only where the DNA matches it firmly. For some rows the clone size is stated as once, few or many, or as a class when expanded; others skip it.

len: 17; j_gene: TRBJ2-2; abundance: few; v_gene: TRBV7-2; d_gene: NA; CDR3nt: TGTGCCAGCAGCCCACCAGTGGACAGATTTTACACCGGGGAGCTGTTTTTT; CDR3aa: CASSPPVDRFYTGELFF
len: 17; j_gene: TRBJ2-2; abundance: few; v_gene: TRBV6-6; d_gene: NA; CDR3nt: TGTGCCAGCAGTTACCCTCTGGGGGCGGGGGATACCGGGGAGCTGTTTTTT; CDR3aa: CASSYPLGAGDTGELFF
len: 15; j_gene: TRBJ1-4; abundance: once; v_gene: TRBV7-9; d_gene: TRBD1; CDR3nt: TGTGCCAGCAGCTTAGGAGGACAGGGATGGGAAAAACTGTTTTTT; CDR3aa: CASSLGGQGWEKLFF
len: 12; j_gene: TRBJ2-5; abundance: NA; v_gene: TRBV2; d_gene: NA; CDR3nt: TGTGCCAGTCTGGACAGCCAAGAGACCCAGTACTTC; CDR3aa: CASLDSQETQYF
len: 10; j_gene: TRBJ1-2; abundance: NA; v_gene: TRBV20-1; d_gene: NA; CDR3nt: TGCAGTGCCCGAGGGAGGGGCTACACCTTC; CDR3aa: CSARGRGYTF
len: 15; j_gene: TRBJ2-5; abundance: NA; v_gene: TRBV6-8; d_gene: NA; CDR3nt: TGTGCCAGCAGCCCCCTTCCGGGGTTTCCAGAGACCCAGTACTTC; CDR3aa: CASSPLPGFPETQYF
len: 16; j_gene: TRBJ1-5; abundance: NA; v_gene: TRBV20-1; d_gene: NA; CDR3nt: TGCAGTGCTAGAGACCATGTGACAGTTAGCAATCAGCCCCAGCATTTT; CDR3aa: CSARDHVTVSNQPQHF
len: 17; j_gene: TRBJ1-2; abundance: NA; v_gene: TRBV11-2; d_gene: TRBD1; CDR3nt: TGTGCCAGCAGCTTAGCGGCACAGTCCGGACAGGGTTATGGCTACACCTTC; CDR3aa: CASSLAAQSGQGYGYTF
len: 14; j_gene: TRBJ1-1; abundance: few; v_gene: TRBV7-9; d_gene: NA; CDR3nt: TGTGCCACCACTGACGACAGGAAAAGGACTGAAGCTTTCTTT; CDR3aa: CATTDDRKRTEAFF
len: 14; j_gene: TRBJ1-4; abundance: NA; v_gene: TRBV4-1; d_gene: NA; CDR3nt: TGCGCCAGCAGCCAAGATTCCCGGGGGGAAAAACTGTTTTTT; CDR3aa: CASSQDSRGEKLFF
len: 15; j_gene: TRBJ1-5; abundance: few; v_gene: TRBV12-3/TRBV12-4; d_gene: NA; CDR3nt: TGTGCCAGCATCCCCCACCTATATAGCAATCAGCCCCAGCATTTT; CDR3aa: CASIPHLYSNQPQHF
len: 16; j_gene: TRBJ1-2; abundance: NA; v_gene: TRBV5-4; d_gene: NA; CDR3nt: TGTGCCAGCAGCTTGGCTCCGTCTTCTGAGGGGTATGGCTACACCTTC; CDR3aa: CASSLAPSSEGYGYTF
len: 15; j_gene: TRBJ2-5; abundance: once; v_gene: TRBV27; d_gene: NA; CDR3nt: TGTGCCAGCAGTTTTGAATTTGACAGCCAAGAGACCCAGTACTTC; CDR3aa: CASSFEFDSQETQYF
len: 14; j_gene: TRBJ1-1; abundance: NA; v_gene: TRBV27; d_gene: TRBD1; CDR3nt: TGTGCCAGCAGTTTCGGGACAGGGTTCACTGAAGCTTTCTTT; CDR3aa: CASSFGTGFTEAFF
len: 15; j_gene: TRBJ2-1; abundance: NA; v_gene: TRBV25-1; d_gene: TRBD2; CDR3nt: TGTGCCAGCAGTGAAACTAGCGGACGATACAATGAGCAGTTCTTC; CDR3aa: CASSETSGRYNEQFF
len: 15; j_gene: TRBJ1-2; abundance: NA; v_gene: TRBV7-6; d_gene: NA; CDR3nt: TGTGCCAGCAGTCCTACGCGGCGGGGTAACTATGGCTACACCTTC; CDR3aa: CASSPTRRGNYGYTF
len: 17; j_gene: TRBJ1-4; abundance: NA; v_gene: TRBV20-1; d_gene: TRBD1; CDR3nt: TGCAGTGCTTCTCTCCCAAGGGACAGCCCAACTAATGAAAAACTGTTTTTT; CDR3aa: CSASLPRDSPTNEKLFF
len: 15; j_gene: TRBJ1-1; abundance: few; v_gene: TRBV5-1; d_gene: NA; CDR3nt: TGCACCAGCAGCTTGTCGAAGGGCGGAGGCACTGAAGCTTTCTTT; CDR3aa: CTSSLSKGGGTEAFF
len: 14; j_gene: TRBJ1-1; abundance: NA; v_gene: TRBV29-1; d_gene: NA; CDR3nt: TGCAGCGTTGGGAGGGGCGGGACGGGCACTGAAGCTTTCTTT; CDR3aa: CSVGRGGTGTEAFF
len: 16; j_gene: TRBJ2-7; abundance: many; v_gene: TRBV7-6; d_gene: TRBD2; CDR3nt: TGTGCCAGCAGCGGGTCTTGGGCTAGCGGGTCCTACGAGCAGTACTTC; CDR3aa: CASSGSWASGSYEQYF
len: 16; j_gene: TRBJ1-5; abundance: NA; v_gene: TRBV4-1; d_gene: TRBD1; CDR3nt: TGCGCCAGCAGCCCTTACAGGGGGAATAGCAATCAGCCCCAGCATTTT; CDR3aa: CASSPYRGNSNQPQHF
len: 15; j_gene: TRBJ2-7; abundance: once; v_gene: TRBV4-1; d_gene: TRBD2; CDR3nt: TGCGCCAGCAGCCAGCAACTAGCGGGGTTCGCCGAGCAGTACTTC; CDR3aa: CASSQQLAGFAEQYF
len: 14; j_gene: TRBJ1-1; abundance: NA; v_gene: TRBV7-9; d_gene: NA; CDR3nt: TGTGCCAGCCCTGGGGGGCCCATGAACACTGAAGCTTTCTTT; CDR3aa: CASPGGPMNTEAFF
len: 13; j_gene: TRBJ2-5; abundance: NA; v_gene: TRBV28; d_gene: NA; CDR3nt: TGTGCCAGCAGACCCATAACCCAAGAGACCCAGTACTTC; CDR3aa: CASRPITQETQYF
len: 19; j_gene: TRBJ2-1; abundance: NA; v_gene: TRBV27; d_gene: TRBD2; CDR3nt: TGTGCCAGCAGTTCCCCCTTCCTTAGCGGGGGGGCGATATTGGATGAGCAGTTCTTC; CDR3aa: CASSSPFLSGGAILDEQFF
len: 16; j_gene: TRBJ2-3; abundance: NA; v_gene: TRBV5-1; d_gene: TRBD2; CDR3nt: TGCGCCAGCAGCCCCAAGAGTGGGCGGGGGGCCGATACGCAGTATTTT; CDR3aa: CASSPKSGRGADTQYF